The 32 T cell receptor beta chains in this list originate from one sample, sequenced in a study of blood T cell repertoires in COVID-19. Using immunoSEQ multiplex PCR, the repertoire was profiled, and TCRdb retains in-frame clones only, with some absent. The top ten clones hold more than 4.5% of a sample with about 83,000 clones, 87% of them seen once. Sequencing was performed on peripheral blood. All receptors come from a man in his sixties with acute or convalescent COVID-19.

The chain uses TRBV12-3 or TRBV12-4 and TRBJ2-7; D perhaps matches TRBD2 (6 bases). The CDR3 contains 13 residues. Trimming took 4 bases from V and 3 from J, leaving 10 bases between them. The CDR3 DNA sequence: TGTGCCAGCAGTTGGGGGGTAGGCTACGAGCAGTACTTC. It encodes CASSWGVGYEQYF.

The chain has TRBV28 and TRBJ1-1, with D hard to call. Germline CDR1 and CDR2: MDHEN and SYDVKM. V lost 8 bases and J 0 bases, leaving 10 bases between the germline ends. CDR3 size: 13 residues. The CDR3 DNA reads TGTGCCAGCCGCGATGACATGAACACTGAAGCTTTCTTT. Protein sequence: CASRDDMNTEAFF.

This clone has more than one count but fewer than ten. The gene calls are TRBV10-3 and TRBJ1-2; 12 bases agree with TRBD1. V lost 5 bases, J lost 4 bases, and 2 bases stayed unmatched. CDR1 is ENHRY, CDR2 SYGVKD, per germline. The CDR3 runs 14 residues. Written as DNA, the CDR3 is TGTGCCATCAGTATGGGACAGGGGGCCTATGGCTACACCTTC. Translation: CAISMGQGAYGYTF.

This clone was detected only a few times. The chain uses TRBV29-1 and TRBJ2-1; weak D call: TRBD1 (5 bases). Trimming shortened V by 0 bases and J by 3 bases, and 12 bases separated the two germline ends. The CDR3 sequence is 15 residues long. The V gene's germline CDR1 is SQVTM and CDR2 ANQGSEA. The CDR3 loop is CSVEDLDRSYNEQFF. The CDR3 bases are TGCAGCGTTGAAGATCTCGACAGAAGCTACAATGAGCAGTTCTTC.

The chain links TRBV15 to TRBJ2-7, with D possibly being TRBD1 (5 bases). The CDR3 loop spans 14 amino acids. In germline, CDR1 is LNHNV, CDR2 YYDKDF (reference sequence). V was pared by 7 bases and J by 2 bases, with 15 bases between. The CDR3, as DNA: TGTGCCACCACCCCAACAAAGGGGCCCTACGAGCAGTACTTC. Amino acids: CATTPTKGPYEQYF.

This chain joins TRBV7-3 and TRBJ2-1; 8 bases fit TRBD2. This CDR3 comprises 16 residues. In germline, CDR1 is SGHTA, CDR2 FQGTGA. Losses at the gene ends were 1 base for V and 0 bases for J; bases not matched to a gene: 2. The CDR3 loop is CASSLSGGSSYNEQFF. The CDR3 nucleotides are TGTGCCAGCAGCTTAAGCGGGGGGAGCTCCTACAATGAGCAGTTCTTC.

CDR3 DNA sequence: TGCGCCAGCAGTCAATCGGTCAGGGGCGCGCCAGCGGGGGGCCCCTGCGAGCAGTACTTC. Amino acid sequence: CASSQSVRGAPAGGPCEQYF. The rearrangement links TRBV23-1 to TRBJ2-7; 9 bases are a match to TRBD2. TRBV23-1 is reported as an ORF; its role is uncertain. CDR3 length equals 20 residues. J lost 6 bases, V lost 0 bases, and 21 bases had no gene match.

The V and J genes are TRBV30 and TRBJ2-5; TRBD2 agrees at 16 bases. The CDR3 consists of 16 residues. With 1 base clipped from V and 2 bases from J, the junction kept 1 base outside the gene matches. The germline gives CDR1 GTSNPN, CDR2 SVGIG (reference sequence). The CDR3 DNA sequence: TGTGCCTGGAGTGCGGGACTAGCGGGGGGGCAAGAGACCCAGTACTTC. Translated: CAWSAGLAGGQETQYF.

J is TRBJ1-6 and V is TRBV2, with D possibly being TRBD1 (5 bases). The CDR3 totals 15 residues. V was trimmed by 5 bases and J by 9 bases, leaving 17 bases between them. CDR1 and CDR2 from the germline V gene are SNHLY and FYNNEI. The CDR3 coding sequence is TGTGCCAGCAGTTCTCGACCGGGGGTAGGTTCACCCCTCCACTTT. Translation: CASSSRPGVGSPLHF.

V usage is TRBV2 and J usage is TRBJ1-2; D is uncertain. The V gene lost 7 bases and the J gene lost 8 bases, with 17 bases spanning the gap. This CDR3 region has 13 residues. Germline lookup yields CDR1 SNHLY and CDR2 FYNNEI. The CDR3 nucleotides read TGTGCCAGCAAGAGGGTAGAAGGTGGGGGCTACACCTTC. It codes for CASKRVEGGGYTF.

Details on this clone: At one end, the junction sequence differs from germline, possibly due to a read error. V gene TRBV2 combines with J gene TRBJ1-5; 12 bases match TRBD1. This CDR3 comprises 18 residues. Germline assignment: CDR1 SNHLY and CDR2 FYNNEI. The CDR3 DNA reads as TGTGCCAGCACCGGGGACAGGGGGCTGGGCACTAGCAATCGGCCCCAGCATTTT. Translated, it gives CASTGDRGLGTSNRPQHF.

The chain couples TRBV18 to TRBJ2-3, with D uncertain. The CDR3 extends over 12 amino acids. Germline CDR1 and CDR2: KGHSH and LQKENI. Trimming took 6 bases from V and 6 from J, leaving 10 bases between them. CDR3 residues: CASSTGSDTQYF. The CDR3 coding sequence is TGTGCCAGCTCCACCGGGTCGGATACGCAGTATTTT.

This CDR3 is CASSLVGDSGNTIYF. The CDR3 region has the DNA TGTGCCAGCAGCTTGGTTGGAGACTCTGGAAACACCATATATTTT. The chain combines TRBV5-4 with TRBJ1-3; D is uncertain. CDR1 and CDR2 (germline): SGHNT, YYREEE (reference sequence). The CDR3 sequence is 15 residues long. The V and J ends lost 0 bases and 0 bases respectively, with 7 bases between them.

The chain is built from TRBV7-2 and TRBJ2-5, with D tentatively TRBD2 (6 bases). V was clipped by 3 bases and J by 5 bases, with 10 bases between them. Germline V lookup: CDR1 SGHTA, CDR2 FQGNSA. The CDR3 has 13 amino acids. CDR3 region: CASSLWEAETQYF. CDR3 DNA sequence: TGTGCCAGCAGCTTGTGGGAGGCTGAGACCCAGTACTTC.

The J gene is TRBJ1-1, the V gene TRBV6-6; D uncertain. V was cut by 7 bases and J by 1 base, with 10 bases left in between. This CDR3 comprises 13 residues. Per germline, CDR1 MNHNY and CDR2 SVGAGI (reference sequence). CDR3 in DNA: TGTGCCAGCACCATGGCGGAGAACACTGAAGCTTTCTTT. This gives the protein CASTMAENTEAFF.

CDR3 in amino acids: CASSSRGEAFF. CDR3 DNA: TGTGCCAGCAGTTCCAGGGGGGAAGCTTTCTTT. This chain links TRBV6-2 or TRBV6-3 with TRBJ1-1; 7 bases map to TRBD1. J gave up 8 bases and V 4 bases, and 1 base lay outside the gene matches. CDR3 length: 11 residues. From germline, CDR1 is MNHEY and CDR2 SVGEGT.

The rearrangement links TRBV7-2 to TRBJ2-7, with TRBD2 identical over 11 bases. The CDR3 runs to 16 residues. The germline V gene encodes CDR1 SGHTA and CDR2 FQGNSA. Unmatched junction bases numbered 8, after V lost 1 base and J lost 6 bases. The CDR3: CASSLVAGGPGSEQYF. CDR3 sequence (DNA): TGTGCCAGCAGCTTAGTAGCGGGGGGGCCGGGGTCCGAGCAGTACTTC.

This rearrangement joins TRBV30 to TRBJ2-7, with 7 bases that match TRBD1. V trimming: 5 bases; J trimming: 5 bases; junction bases outside the gene matches: 6. The CDR3 consists of 12 residues. The germline CDR1 and CDR2 sequences are GTSNPN and SVGIG (reference sequence). The CDR3 sequence: CAWDRDRNEQYF. The CDR3 DNA is TGTGCCTGGGACCGGGACAGAAACGAGCAGTACTTC.

This clone was recorded only once. The J gene is TRBJ2-7, the V gene TRBV19; 8 bases fit TRBD1. Germline values: CDR1 LNHDA, CDR2 SQIVND (reference sequence). V trimming: 5 bases; J trimming: 2 bases; junction bases outside the gene matches: 5. The CDR3 is made up of 14 amino acids. CDR3 sequence (DNA): TGTGCCAGTAGTGTCGGACAGGGTCCCTACGAGCAGTACTTC. Residues: CASSVGQGPYEQYF.

The CDR3 protein is CASSATGIQETQYF. As DNA, the CDR3 is TGTGCCAGCAGCGCCACGGGAATACAAGAGACCCAGTACTTC. The rearrangement uses TRBV5-5 and TRBJ2-5; a weak D match, TRBD2 (5 bases). Trimming removed 4 bases from V and 2 bases from J, with 12 bases in between. CDR1 is SGHKS and CDR2 is YYEKEE in the germline V gene (reference sequence). The CDR3 covers 14 residues.

On this clone: Germline is not matched at one junction end, which may reflect a read error. This chain joins TRBV5-6 and TRBJ1-2, with D perhaps matching TRBD1 (5 bases). CDR3 length equals 13 residues. Germline CDR1 reads SGHDT; CDR2 reads YYEEEE. The CDR3 spells CASRLGGGGGYTF. CDR3 nucleotide sequence: TGTGCCAGCAGGTTGGGGGGAGGCGGTGGCTACACCTTC.

This clone appeared once. The chain links TRBV18 to TRBJ2-5; D is possibly TRBD2 (6 bases). Germline CDR1 and CDR2: KGHSH and LQKENI. The CDR3 consists of 15 residues. The germline V and J ends were trimmed by 3 bases and 2 bases, with 13 bases remaining between them. Written as DNA, the CDR3 is TGTGCCAGCTCACCCGCCGTTAGCGGTCAAGAGACCCAGTACTTC. As protein: CASSPAVSGQETQYF.

The chain joins TRBV4-2 to TRBJ1-1, with a tentative D call TRBD1 (5 bases). Trimming removed 0 bases at V and 10 bases at J, with 15 bases between. The CDR3 sequence is 14 residues long. CDR1 and CDR2 (germline): LGHNA, YNFKEQ. Here the CDR3 DNA reads TGTGCCAGCAGCCAAGATCGGAGGGGATCGGTAGCTTTCTTT. Its protein is CASSQDRRGSVAFF.

The V gene is TRBV11-2, the J gene TRBJ2-3; D is perhaps TRBD2 (6 bases). CDR1 and CDR2 (germline): SGHAT, FQNNGV. This CDR3 contains 15 residues. V lost 6 bases to trimming and J lost 0 bases, with 13 bases between them. CDR3 sequence (DNA): TGTGCCAGCAGAAATAGCGGATCTAGCACAGATACGCAGTATTTT. Translation: CASRNSGSSTDTQYF.

This clone was recorded once. The J gene is TRBJ2-5, the V gene TRBV7-9; D is possibly TRBD2 (5 bases). The V gene lost 4 bases and the J gene lost 5 bases, with 14 bases spanning the gap. The CDR3 spans 14 residues. In germline, CDR1 is SEHNR, CDR2 FQNEAQ (reference sequence). The CDR3, as DNA: TGTGCCAGCAGCTCAGACGGTCCGGGGGAGACCCAGTACTTC. Translation: CASSSDGPGETQYF. Complete variable domain (other parts from reference TRBV7-9 and TRBJ2-5): DTGVSQNPRHKITKRGQNVTFRCDPISEHNRLYWYRQTLGQGPEFLTYFQNEAQLEKSRLLSDRFSAERPKGSFSTLEIQRTEQGDSAMYLCASSSDGPGETQYFGPGTRLLVL.

The chain links TRBV6-2 or TRBV6-3 to TRBJ2-2; 7 bases agree with TRBD2. CDR1 is MNHEY and CDR2 is SVGEGT in the germline V gene. The CDR3 runs 16 residues. Germline trimming cut 5 bases from V and 3 bases from J; bases unmatched to any gene: 9. Written as DNA, the CDR3 is TGTGCCAGCAGTCTTCAGCGGGACCGCTACACCGGGGAGCTGTTTTTT. Its protein is CASSLQRDRYTGELFF.

This chain connects TRBV18 to TRBJ2-3, with 12 bases fitting TRBD2. The germline V gene has CDR1 KGHSH and CDR2 LQKENI. The CDR3 loop spans 16 amino acids. J lost 5 bases, V lost 6 bases, and 9 bases had no gene match. CDR3 protein: CASSRTSGVTLDTQYF. DNA of the CDR3: TGTGCCAGCTCGCGGACTAGCGGGGTGACACTAGATACGCAGTATTTT.

The chain joins TRBV6-2 or TRBV6-3 to TRBJ1-1, with TRBD1 matching over 8 bases. V shed 4 bases and J 1 base; nucleotides not matched to a gene: 11. Germline V gene sequence: CDR1 MNHEY, CDR2 SVGEGT. The CDR3 has 17 amino acids. CDR3: CASSFPHRGTKNTEAFF. CDR3 in DNA: TGTGCCAGCAGTTTTCCTCACAGGGGGACAAAGAACACTGAAGCTTTCTTT.

The V call is TRBV29-1, the J call TRBJ2-7; D remains unclear. Trimming removed 5 bases at V and 6 bases at J, with 17 bases between. From germline, CDR1 is SQVTM and CDR2 ANQGSEA. The CDR3 consists of 13 residues. The DNA of the CDR3 is TGCAGCGTTCATTCGGTTGTCAGCGCCGAGCAGTACTTC. Its protein product is CSVHSVVSAEQYF.

V usage is TRBV30 and J usage is TRBJ1-1; D is ambiguous. V lost 3 bases and J lost 4, with 12 bases in between. Germline V lookup: CDR1 GTSNPN, CDR2 SVGIG (reference sequence). The CDR3 sequence is 13 residues long. This CDR3 is CAWRAGLGTEAFF. For the CDR3, the DNA is TGTGCCTGGAGGGCCGGGTTGGGCACTGAAGCTTTCTTT.

V usage is TRBV5-1 and J usage is TRBJ2-1, with a tentative D call TRBD2 (6 bases). With 4 bases removed from V and 4 bases from J, the gap between germline ends came to 18 bases. Germline CDR1 SGHRS, CDR2 YFSETQ. This CDR3 has 16 residues. CDR3 in DNA: TGCGCCAGCAGCCTAATACAGAGGAGGGATTACAATGAGCAGTTCTTC. Its translation is CASSLIQRRDYNEQFF.

The gene calls are TRBV13 and TRBJ2-3; 10 bases are a match to TRBD2. The CDR3 length is 16 residues. J lost 2 bases, V lost 1 base, and 3 bases had no gene match. Germline V gene data show CDR1 as PRHDT and CDR2 as FYEKMQ (reference sequence). The CDR3 DNA reads TGTGCCAGCAGCTTAGACGGACTAGCGGTCACAGATACGCAGTATTTT. This gives the protein CASSLDGLAVTDTQYF.